This T cell receptor (beta chain) originates from a study of T cell responses to AZD1222 COVID-19 vaccine. Study-level results: Among the donors, most were white British and more were female, and clonal diversity was possibly underestimated.

From germline, CDR1 is SNHLY and CDR2 FYNNEI. V gave up 8 bases and J gave up 7 bases, with 12 bases separating them. This CDR3 is 13 amino acids long. About this clone itself: The target antigen is unknown.

Here immunoSEQ multiplex PCR was the method, and the copy in TCRdb shows in-frame clones only, minus some. The table lists 120,000 or so clones, 90% of them singletons. The sample was peripheral blood, taken on day 0 of AZD1222 vaccination. The chain joins TRBV2 to TRBJ1-6, with unresolved D. This receptor was taken from an adult in good health. The CDR3 DNA reads TGTGCCAGCTGCGATGTGGAGAATTCACCCCTCCACTTT. It translates to CASCDVENSPLHF.